This entry concerns a single TCR beta chain. As yet, its antigen is unknown. The record originates from a study of OX40 agonist ivuxolimab in advanced cancers. For the study at large: Patients got intravenous ivuxolimab at 0.01 to 10 mg/kg every 2 weeks. Eligibility admitted prior anti-PD-1, anti-PD-L1 or anti-CTLA-4 therapy; 40% had some.

Germline loops: CDR1 KGHSH, CDR2 LQKENI. Trimming removed 0 bases from V and 4 bases from J, with 9 bases in between. The CDR3 is 14 residues long. Here immunoSEQ multiplex PCR was the method, and the copy in TCRdb shows in-frame clones only, minus some. The sample lists 40,000 to 55,000 clones; over 70% were seen once. Study results and caveats: At 0.1 to 3.0 mg/kg, CD4+ and CD8+ blood T cells expanded clonally by week 6.

J is TRBJ1-1 and V is TRBV18, with a weak D call TRBD1 (5 bases). The input for sequencing was CD4+ or CD8+ T cells sorted from blood, taken in a trial of the OX40 agonist ivuxolimab. The TCR originated in an adult with an advanced solid tumor such as melanoma, head and neck, liver or kidney cancer. CDR3 sequence reads: CASSPPGGTTEAFF. Written as DNA, the CDR3 is TGTGCCAGCTCACCACCGGGAGGGACCACTGAAGCTTTCTTT.